This entry lists 20 T cell receptor beta chains sequenced from one sample in a study of blood T cell repertoires in COVID-19. Assay used: immunoSEQ multiplex PCR; TCRdb lists only in-frame clones, some missing. Counted here are around 160,000 clones, almost 85% occurring once; the ten biggest clones make up about 11%. The sample taken for sequencing was PBMCs or T cells enriched from blood (not recorded which). The receptors originated from a man aged 45 to 65 who had recovered from COVID-19.

The CDR3 here is CASSERLTDTQYF. The CDR3 DNA follows: TGTGCCAGCTCAGAGAGGCTTACAGATACGCAGTATTTT. The chain has TRBV18 and TRBJ2-3; D unresolved. This CDR3 has 13 residues. In germline, CDR1 is KGHSH, CDR2 LQKENI. V lost 5 bases and J lost 3, with 9 bases in between.

There are a few counts of this clone. The J gene is TRBJ2-7, the V gene TRBV6-5; possibly TRBD1 for D (6 bases). CDR1 and CDR2 from the germline V gene are MNHEY and SVGAGI. This CDR3 contains 13 residues. V lost 2 bases, J lost 7 bases, and 12 bases lay in between. CDR3 protein: CASSYGWGREQYF. The CDR3 DNA follows: TGTGCCAGCAGTTACGGGTGGGGGCGTGAGCAGTACTTC.

The gene calls are TRBV6-5 and TRBJ1-4; 11 bases match TRBD1. The CDR3 loop spans 14 amino acids. Germline V gives CDR1 MNHEY, CDR2 SVGAGI. The V gene end was trimmed by 6 bases and the J gene end by 7 bases; junction bases not matched to a gene: 4. CDR3 loop: CASRPGTGGEKLFF. As DNA, the CDR3 is TGTGCCAGCAGACCCGGGACAGGGGGTGAAAAACTGTTTTTT.

The chain combines TRBV5-1 with TRBJ1-1; D not certain. CDR1 and CDR2 from the germline V gene are SGHRS and YFSETQ. This CDR3 has 14 amino acids. The ends were cut back, 3 bases at V and 1 base at J, with 10 bases in the middle. This CDR3 reads CASSSSNRNTEAFF. CDR3 in DNA: TGCGCCAGCAGCTCCTCCAACAGGAACACTGAAGCTTTCTTT.

V is TRBV6-5 and J is TRBJ2-6, with D perhaps TRBD1 (6 bases). Trimming pared 4 bases from V and 2 bases from J, leaving 12 bases between. Per the germline V gene, CDR1 is MNHEY and CDR2 is SVGAGI. The CDR3 sequence is 16 residues long. The CDR3 is CASSFGAGAGANVLTF. CDR3 nucleotides: TGTGCCAGCAGTTTCGGAGCAGGGGCTGGGGCCAACGTCCTGACTTTC.

V gene TRBV5-4 combines with J gene TRBJ1-1; possibly TRBD1 for D (5 bases). The germline V gene encodes CDR1 SGHNT and CDR2 YYREEE (reference sequence). The CDR3 has 14 residues. V lost 0 bases to trimming and J lost 5 bases, with 11 bases between them. CDR3: CASSLVGGTTEAFF. The DNA for the CDR3 is TGTGCCAGCAGCTTGGTGGGGGGGACGACTGAAGCTTTCTTT.

J is TRBJ2-1 and V is TRBV5-1; a weak D match, TRBD2 (6 bases). The CDR3 loop spans 17 amino acids. Germline V CDR1 and CDR2: SGHRS, YFSETQ. Deletions cut 9 bases from V and 6 bases from J, with 28 bases between. For the CDR3, the DNA is TGCGCCACCACACCTCCCCCGAGACCAGCGGGCCTCAATGAGCAGTTCTTC. This encodes CATTPPPRPAGLNEQFF.

This clone was found a few times. This sequence joins TRBV5-1 and TRBJ2-5; possible D gene TRBD2, 6 bases. The CDR3 contains 14 residues. Germline V gene data show CDR1 as SGHRS and CDR2 as YFSETQ. The ends were cut back, 2 bases at V and 4 bases at J, with 12 bases in the middle. This CDR3 is CASSFSPGAETQYF. The CDR3 DNA reads as TGCGCCAGCAGCTTTAGTCCGGGAGCAGAGACCCAGTACTTC.

This chain joins TRBV3-1 (or the pseudogene TRBV3-2) and TRBJ2-7; TRBD1 is a possible D gene (5 bases). CDR3 length: 13 amino acids. Trimming removed 4 bases at V and 5 bases at J, with 12 bases between. The germline V gene has CDR1 LGHDT and CDR2 YNNKEL (reference sequence). The CDR3 coding sequence is TGTGCCAGCAGCCCCCGGGCAGGGCACGAGCAGTACTTC. Its translation is CASSPRAGHEQYF.

V gene TRBV19 combines with J gene TRBJ2-1, with 11 bases that match TRBD2. The length of the CDR3 is 14 residues. Unmatched junction bases numbered 3, after V lost 6 bases and J lost 5 bases. Germline values: CDR1 LNHDA, CDR2 SQIVND (reference sequence). CDR3 protein: CASRPTSGDNEQFF. The CDR3 bases are TGTGCCAGTAGACCGACTAGCGGGGACAATGAGCAGTTCTTC. Combining the CDR3 with reference TRBV19 and TRBJ2-1 gives the whole variable domain DGGITQSPKYLFRKEGQNVTLSCEQNLNHDAMYWYRQDPGQGLRLIYYSQIVNDFQKGDIAEGYSVSREKKESFPLTVTSAQKNPTAFYLCASRPTSGDNEQFFGPGTRLTVL.

This clone has just a few counts. The chain uses TRBV9 and TRBJ2-5; 12 nucleotides agree with TRBD1. The CDR3 totals 17 residues. Trimming took 7 bases from V and 4 from J; bases not matched to a gene: 14. The germline V gene has CDR1 SGDLS and CDR2 YYNGEE. CDR3 DNA sequence: TGTGCCAGCGGCCGGGACAGGGGGCCAGTGGGAAGAGAGACCCAGTACTTC. Its protein product is CASGRDRGPVGRETQYF.

In this sample, this clone turned up once. The chain's CDR3 is CASSPRGQGAGEKLFF. The CDR3 nucleotides read TGTGCCAGCAGCCCCAGGGGACAGGGTGCTGGAGAAAAACTGTTTTTT. The chain recombines TRBV7-9 with TRBJ1-4, with 9 bases aligning to TRBD1. CDR3 length: 16 amino acids. The V and J ends lost 5 bases and 8 bases, in that order; junction bases with no gene match: 12. Germline loops: CDR1 SEHNR, CDR2 FQNEAQ (reference sequence).

The chain uses TRBV11-2 and TRBJ2-5; D is perhaps TRBD2 (6 bases). Germline CDR1 SGHAT, CDR2 FQNNGV. The germline V and J ends were trimmed by 3 bases and 0 bases, with 11 bases remaining between them. The CDR3 has 15 residues. CDR3 DNA sequence: TGTGCCAGCAGCTTTCTGGCGGGGAACCAAGAGACCCAGTACTTC. Translating gives CASSFLAGNQETQYF.

The chain joins TRBV11-2 to TRBJ2-7; D unclear. This CDR3 is 11 amino acids long. The germline V gene encodes CDR1 SGHAT and CDR2 FQNNGV. Trimming stripped 6 bases from V and 3 bases from J, with 6 bases between. CDR3 DNA: TGTGCCAGCAGTCCTTACTACGAGCAGTACTTC. Protein: CASSPYYEQYF.

V is TRBV11-2 and J is TRBJ1-4; TRBD1 agrees at 8 bases. The length of the CDR3 is 15 residues. V lost 5 bases and J lost 11; bases outside the gene matches: 13. Germline CDR1 reads SGHAT; CDR2 reads FQNNGV. The CDR3 coding sequence is TGTGCCAGCAGCCATACCACGGGACAGGCCCCTAAACTGTTTTTT. It yields the protein CASSHTTGQAPKLFF.

V and J are TRBV28 and TRBJ2-3; 8 bases align to TRBD2. CDR1 is MDHEN and CDR2 is SYDVKM in the germline V gene. With V trimmed by 4 bases and J by 2 bases, 8 bases remained unmatched. The CDR3 totals 16 residues. The CDR3: CASSSKLAVYTDTQYF. Here the CDR3 DNA reads TGTGCCAGCAGTTCCAAACTAGCGGTATACACAGATACGCAGTATTTT.

This clone was seen more than once but under ten times. At the DNA level, this CDR3 is encoded by other sequences in the same sample as well. This rearrangement joins TRBV9 to TRBJ2-1; TRBD1 agrees at 7 bases. Germline V CDR1 and CDR2: SGDLS, YYNGEE. V lost 3 bases, J lost 8 bases, and 5 bases stayed unmatched. The CDR3 runs 13 residues. CDR3 sequence: CASSGTGWDEQFF. In DNA, the CDR3 is TGTGCCAGCAGCGGGACAGGATGGGATGAGCAGTTCTTC.

V gene TRBV27 combines with J gene TRBJ2-1; D unclear. CDR1 and CDR2 (germline): MNHEY, SMNVEV (reference sequence). The CDR3 loop spans 15 amino acids. Between the trimmed V and J ends, which lost 3 bases and 2 bases, there was a span of 11 bases. CDR3 coding DNA: TGTGCCAGCAGTTTTGGCGGTTTAGCCTACAATGAGCAGTTCTTC. This codes for CASSFGGLAYNEQFF.

This rearrangement joins TRBV25-1 to TRBJ2-6; D unresolved. There are 11 residues in the CDR3. Germline loops: CDR1 MGHDK, CDR2 SYGVNS. Between the trimmed V and J ends, which lost 5 bases and 10 bases, there was a span of 6 bases. Here the CDR3 DNA reads TGTGCCAGCAGTAGAGCAAACGTCCTGACTTTC. Translated, it gives CASSRANVLTF.

This chain joins TRBV7-2 and TRBJ2-3; 7 bases are a match to TRBD2. Germline CDR1 and CDR2: SGHTA and FQGNSA. The CDR3 extends over 15 amino acids. V lost 2 bases to trimming and J lost 6 bases; unmatched junction nucleotides: 8. The CDR3 DNA reads as TGTGCCAGCAGCTTATCGCGGACTAGTCCGGATACGCAGTATTTT. This translates into CASSLSRTSPDTQYF.